This record looks at one T cell receptor (beta chain) sequence and its context. What it recognizes is unknown. The data originate from a study of beta chain features in type 1 diabetes. Study-wide background: There were 107,917,701 sorted cells examined across all samples.

The CDR3 runs to 17 residues. CDR1 and CDR2 from the germline V gene are SNHLY and FYNNEI. V was shortened by 5 bases and J by 0 bases, with 17 bases between the two germline ends. The investigators reverse transcribed all of the isolated RNA, so they sequenced expressed TCRB transcripts. This table comes from immunoSEQ multiplex PCR, and its TCRdb copy is limited to in-frame clones, with some not included. The profile shows a few hundred thousand clones, around a tenth of them singletons. Regarding the study as a whole: TCRB CDR3s were moderately but significantly shorter in Type 1 diabetes patients in all four CD4+ subsets. Naive, central memory and regulatory TCRB repertoires appeared more similar among patients than healthy donors. No resolution was reached here on whether HLA type influences TCRB rearrangement.

CD4+ cells of the naive, central memory, regulatory and stem cell-like memory types were sorted via CD45RO/CCR7/CD25/CD127/CD95/CD27. The specimen was central memory CD4+ T cells from blood. The chain employs TRBV2 and TRBJ2-1, with TRBD2 as a possible D gene (5 bases). This clonotype was obtained from a young man with type 1 diabetes. The CDR3 here is CASSITPQRSSYNEQFF. In DNA, the CDR3 is TGTGCCAGCAGTATCACCCCTCAGCGGAGCTCCTACAATGAGCAGTTCTTC. Together with reference TRBV2 and TRBJ2-1, the CDR3 gives the full variable domain: EPEVTQTPSHQVTQMGQEVILRCVPISNHLYFYWYRQILGQKVEFLVSFYNNEISEKSEIFDDQFSVERPDGSNFTLKIRSTKLEDSAMYFCASSITPQRSSYNEQFFGPGTRLTVL.